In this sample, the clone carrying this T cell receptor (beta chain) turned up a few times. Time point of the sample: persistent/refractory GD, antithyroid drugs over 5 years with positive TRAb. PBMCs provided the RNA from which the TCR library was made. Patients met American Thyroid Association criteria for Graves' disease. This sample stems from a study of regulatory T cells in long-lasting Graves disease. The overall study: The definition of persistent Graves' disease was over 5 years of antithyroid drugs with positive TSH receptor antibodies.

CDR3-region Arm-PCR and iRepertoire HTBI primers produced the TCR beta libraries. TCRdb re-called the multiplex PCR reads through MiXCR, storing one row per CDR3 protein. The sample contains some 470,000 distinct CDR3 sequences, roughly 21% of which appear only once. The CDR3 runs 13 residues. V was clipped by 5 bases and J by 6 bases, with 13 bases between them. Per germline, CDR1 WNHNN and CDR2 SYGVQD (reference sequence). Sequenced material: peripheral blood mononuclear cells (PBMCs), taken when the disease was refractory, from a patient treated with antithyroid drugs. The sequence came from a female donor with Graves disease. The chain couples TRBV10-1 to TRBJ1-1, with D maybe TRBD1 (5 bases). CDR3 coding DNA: TGCGCCAGCAGTCTAGTTGACAGATCTGAAGCTTTCTTT. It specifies CASSLVDRSEAFF.